A selection of T cell receptor beta chains follows, all from one sample in a study of shared clonotypes between healthy human individuals. Method: immunoSEQ multiplex PCR; TCRdb's copy keeps in-frame clones and lacks some. The repertoire holds around 1 million clones, with approximately 76% as singletons. Sequencing input: memory CD4+ T cells sorted from blood. The receptors here all came from a man between 18 and 35 years old in good health. Each CDR3 is given with its conserved first and last residue. Fields, in order: J gene, D gene, clone size, V gene, CDR3 protein, CDR3 DNA. D genes are given only for firm matches. Size values are once, few and many counts, or a class for expanded clones, and some rows have none.

>TRBJ2-1|TRBD2|few|TRBV13
CASSSLSSGSYNEQFF
TGTGCCAGCAGCTCCTTGAGTAGCGGGTCCTACAATGAGCAGTTCTTC
>TRBJ1-2|NA|NA|TRBV19
CASSLILNYGYTF
TGTGCCAGTAGTCTCATACTTAACTATGGCTACACCTTC
>TRBJ2-7|TRBD1|NA|TRBV2
CASSSGQTYEQYF
TGTGCCAGCAGTTCGGGACAGACCTACGAGCAGTACTTC
>TRBJ2-7|NA|NA|TRBV5-8
CASSPLPGRSSYEQYF
TGTGCCAGCAGCCCACTTCCGGGACGGAGCTCCTACGAGCAGTACTTC
>TRBJ1-6|TRBD1|NA|TRBV7-2
CASSFGTENSPLHF
TGTGCCAGCAGCTTTGGGACAGAGAATTCACCCCTCCACTTT
>TRBJ1-5|NA|NA|TRBV6-1
CASRGPLNQPQHF
TGTGCCAGCAGGGGGCCTCTCAATCAGCCCCAGCATTTT
>TRBJ1-2|NA|many|TRBV14
CASSLGPRGGYTF
TGTGCCAGCAGCCTGGGGCCACGCGGTGGCTACACCTTC
>TRBJ1-2|NA|NA|TRBV2
CASSMDGYGYTF
TGTGCCAGCAGTATGGACGGCTATGGCTACACCTTC
>TRBJ2-1|NA|NA|TRBV6-6
CASSYSGFDEQFF
TGTGCCAGCAGTTACTCCGGTTTCGATGAGCAGTTCTTC
>TRBJ1-1|NA|few|TRBV6-5
CASGQALMNTEAFF
TGTGCCAGCGGGCAGGCCTTAATGAACACTGAAGCTTTCTTT
>TRBJ1-4|NA|NA|TRBV5-1
CASSGGQEKLFF
TGCGCCAGCAGCGGGGGGCAGGAAAAACTGTTTTTT
>TRBJ2-1|TRBD2|NA|TRBV5-1
CASSFSGSPDNEQFF
TGCGCCAGCAGCTTTAGCGGGAGCCCGGACAATGAGCAGTTCTTC
>TRBJ1-6|NA|few|TRBV6-5
CASRAGGFNNSPLHF
TGTGCCAGCAGAGCCGGGGGGTTCAATAATTCACCCCTCCACTTT
>TRBJ2-2|NA|NA|TRBV7-2
CASSSQGWAGELFF
TGTGCCAGCAGCTCTCAGGGGTGGGCCGGGGAGCTGTTTTTT
>TRBJ1-2|TRBD1|few|TRBV9
CASSDGGTGIYGYTF
TGTGCCAGCAGCGATGGGGGGACAGGAATCTATGGCTACACCTTC
>TRBJ2-7|NA|NA|TRBV30
CAWSLKGGSYEQYF
TGTGCCTGGAGTCTCAAGGGGGGGTCCTACGAGCAGTACTTC
>TRBJ1-4|TRBD1|NA|TRBV9
CASSRTGGQANEKLFF
TGTGCCAGCAGTAGAACAGGGGGACAAGCTAATGAAAAACTGTTTTTT
>TRBJ2-2|TRBD1|NA|TRBV30
CASGGNTGELFF
TGTGCCTCAGGGGGGAACACCGGGGAGCTGTTTTTT
>TRBJ2-7|NA|once|TRBV10-3
CAISERLSGDGSEQYF
TGTGCCATCAGTGAAAGGTTGTCAGGGGATGGGAGCGAGCAGTACTTC
>TRBJ2-1|TRBD2|NA|TRBV27
CASTEKLAGVYNEQFF
TGTGCCAGCACGGAAAAACTAGCGGGAGTGTACAATGAGCAGTTCTTC
>TRBJ1-2|NA|NA|TRBV7-8
CASSLAGSNYGYTF
TGTGCCAGCAGCTTAGCAGGGAGTAACTATGGCTACACCTTC
>TRBJ2-4|NA|NA|TRBV5-6
CASSLGEAKNIQYF
TGTGCCAGCAGCTTGGGGGAAGCCAAAAACATTCAGTACTTC
>TRBJ2-7|NA|many|TRBV21-1
CASSKSYIRGQYF
TGTGCCAGCAGCAAATCTTATATCCGGGGGCAGTACTTC
>TRBJ2-7|NA|NA|TRBV7-8
CASSQQAVEQYF
TGTGCCAGCAGCCAACAGGCGGTCGAGCAGTACTTC
>TRBJ1-4|NA|few|TRBV18
CASSPGAGIEKLFF
TGTGCCAGCTCACCAGGGGCCGGGATTGAAAAACTGTTTTTT
>TRBJ1-6|NA|once|TRBV27
CASSFTGNNSPLHF
TGTGCCAGCAGTTTCACGGGGAACAATTCACCCCTCCACTTT
>TRBJ2-7|TRBD1|NA|TRBV30
CAWSVPGTGGEQYF
TGTGCCTGGAGTGTACCAGGGACAGGGGGCGAGCAGTACTTC
>TRBJ2-3|NA|NA|TRBV5-4
CASSPEGYTDTQYF
TGTGCCAGCAGCCCCGAGGGATACACAGATACGCAGTATTTT
>TRBJ1-4|NA|NA|TRBV30
CAFERTSSKLFF
TGTGCCTTTGAGCGGACGTCGTCAAAACTGTTTTTT
>TRBJ2-7|NA|once|TRBV29-1
CSVGKGHYEQYF
TGCAGCGTCGGCAAGGGTCATTACGAGCAGTACTTC
>TRBJ2-5|TRBD2|NA|TRBV4-1
CASSQDHASGLLQETQYF
TGCGCCAGCAGCCAAGATCATGCTAGCGGGCTTCTACAAGAGACCCAGTACTTC
>TRBJ2-1|NA|NA|TRBV7-3
CASSNSGAGEQFF
TGTGCCAGCAGCAATTCAGGGGCGGGCGAGCAGTTCTTC
>TRBJ1-2|NA|NA|TRBV19
CASSIMASYGYTF
TGTGCCAGTAGTATTATGGCTTCCTATGGCTACACCTTC
>TRBJ2-7|NA|NA|TRBV21-1
CASSNSAGLAGYSSSYEQYF
TGTGCCAGCAGCAATTCTGCCGGACTAGCGGGGTACTCCAGCTCCTACGAGCAGTACTTC
>TRBJ1-3|NA|NA|TRBV28
CASSSPGGGNTIYF
TGTGCCAGCAGTTCCCCAGGCGGGGGAAACACCATATATTTT
>TRBJ1-2|NA|NA|TRBV13
CASTRRGADYGYTF
TGTGCCAGCACCAGAAGGGGAGCGGACTATGGCTACACCTTC
>TRBJ2-1|TRBD1|NA|TRBV7-8
CASSDRAGGSGEQFF
TGTGCCAGCAGCGATCGGGCAGGGGGTAGTGGTGAGCAGTTCTTC
>TRBJ2-1|TRBD2|NA|TRBV5-1
CASSLGLAGGPYNEQFF
TGCGCCAGCAGCTTGGGGCTAGCGGGAGGGCCCTACAATGAGCAGTTCTTC
>TRBJ2-2|NA|NA|TRBV28
CASSPPRVIGGELFF
TGTGCCAGCAGCCCCCCCCGGGTAATCGGCGGGGAGCTGTTTTTT
>TRBJ1-4|NA|NA|TRBV19
CASSIQGTTNEKLFF
TGTGCCAGTAGTATACAGGGGACCACTAATGAAAAACTGTTTTTT
>TRBJ1-5|NA|NA|TRBV6-1
CASSLSGLSNQPQHF
TGTGCCAGCAGTCTCTCGGGACTTAGCAATCAGCCCCAGCATTTT
>TRBJ2-7|TRBD1|NA|TRBV18
CASSPGTERSYEQYF
TGTGCCAGCTCCCCCGGGACAGAAAGATCCTACGAGCAGTACTTC
>TRBJ2-2|NA|NA|TRBV25-1
CASSESGRGNTGELFF
TGTGCCAGCAGTGAATCGGGGCGGGGGAACACCGGGGAGCTGTTTTTT
>TRBJ2-2|NA|NA|TRBV5-1
CASSLALASTGELFF
TGCGCCAGCAGCTTGGCTCTTGCTAGCACCGGGGAGCTGTTTTTT
>TRBJ2-6|NA|NA|TRBV5-4
CASSHGTAGANVLTF
TGTGCCAGCAGCCACGGGACGGCCGGGGCCAACGTCCTGACTTTC
>TRBJ1-1|NA|NA|TRBV28
CASSFMAITEAFF
TGTGCCAGCAGTTTTATGGCGATCACTGAAGCTTTCTTT
>TRBJ2-2|NA|NA|TRBV10-1
CAAQGLTNTGELFF
TGCGCAGCTCAGGGCCTAACCAACACCGGGGAGCTGTTTTTT
>TRBJ2-2|TRBD2|few|TRBV4-2
CASSQERGGSAGELFF
TGTGCCAGCAGCCAAGAGCGGGGGGGCTCAGCCGGGGAGCTGTTTTTT
>TRBJ1-2|NA|few|TRBV4-1
CASSQQGHEGYTF
TGCGCCAGCAGCCAACAGGGGCATGAGGGCTACACCTTC
>TRBJ1-4|TRBD1|NA|TRBV2
CATLRRRGPPYEKLFF
TGTGCCACACTCCGCCGGAGGGGGCCCCCGTACGAAAAACTGTTTTTT
>TRBJ1-2|TRBD1|once|TRBV30
CASPGQGKLGYTF
TGTGCCTCTCCGGGACAGGGAAAGCTCGGCTACACCTTC
>TRBJ1-2|NA|few|TRBV6-5
CASSPGIHYGYTF
TGTGCCAGCAGTCCCGGGATCCACTATGGCTACACCTTC
>TRBJ2-2|TRBD2|NA|TRBV10-3
CAISGTSGGPRVGELFF
TGTGCCATCAGTGGGACTAGCGGGGGCCCCAGGGTCGGGGAGCTGTTTTTT
>TRBJ1-5|NA|NA|TRBV30
CAYSKGRDQPQHF
TGTGCCTACTCAAAGGGAAGGGATCAGCCCCAGCATTTT
>TRBJ2-1|NA|NA|TRBV29-1
CSVVGGVEQFF
TGCAGCGTTGTCGGCGGGGTGGAGCAGTTCTTC
>TRBJ1-1|TRBD1|once|TRBV28
CASSPGGANTEAFF
TGTGCCAGCAGTCCAGGGGGCGCGAACACTGAAGCTTTCTTT
>TRBJ2-5|NA|once|TRBV10-1
CASSRGGKGETQYF
TGCGCCAGCAGTCGTGGAGGGAAGGGAGAGACCCAGTACTTC